These T cell receptor beta chains were read from a single sample in a study of blood T cells in healthy people across ages. TCRdb ran MiXCR on the 5' RACE reads and lists one entry per CDR3 protein. The table shows around 800,000 distinct CDR3 sequences, with roughly 60% occurring only once. The sequencing input was blood. Every receptor here comes from a man in his thirties or forties in good health. CDR3s include the opening cysteine and the closing phenylalanine or tryptophan. Each record gives: D gene, clone size, J gene, V gene, CDR3 protein, CDR3 DNA. The D gene is left open where the match is weak. Not all rows give a size; the values are once, few, many and, for expanded clones, a class.

TRBD1,.,TRBJ1-2,TRBV4-2,CASSQDPGTGLIPYGYTF,TGTGCCAGCAGCCAAGACCCTGGGACAGGGCTTATACCCTATGGCTACACCTTC
.,.,TRBJ2-3,TRBV9,CASSVGSSSSTDTQYF,TGTGCCAGCAGCGTAGGTTCAAGCTCTAGCACAGATACGCAGTATTTT
TRBD2,few,TRBJ2-5,TRBV3-1,CASSQGLALPLTQYF,TGTGCCAGCAGCCAAGGACTAGCGCTCCCCTTGACCCAGTACTTC
TRBD1,once,TRBJ1-6,TRBV20-1,CSANNRGHSYNSPLHF,TGCAGTGCCAATAACAGGGGCCACTCCTATAATTCACCCCTCCACTTT
TRBD1,.,TRBJ2-5,TRBV6-1,CASSEGTGIETQYF,TGTGCCAGCAGTGAAGGGACAGGGATAGAGACCCAGTACTTC
TRBD2,.,TRBJ2-7,TRBV20-1,CSASITSGGAYEQYF,TGCAGTGCTAGCATCACTAGCGGGGGGGCCTACGAGCAGTACTTC
TRBD1,many,TRBJ2-7,TRBV7-2,CASSTDRGDEQYF,TGTGCCAGCAGCACGGACAGGGGCGACGAGCAGTACTTC
TRBD1,.,TRBJ2-7,TRBV30,CACHGQGSEQYF,TGTGCCTGCCATGGACAGGGGAGCGAGCAGTACTTC
.,.,TRBJ2-5,TRBV4-2,CASSQEGGRETQYF,TGTGCCAGCAGCCAAGAAGGGGGTCGGGAGACCCAGTACTTC
TRBD1,.,TRBJ2-5,TRBV15,CAISWGQGEQETQYF,TGTGCCATCAGTTGGGGACAGGGGGAACAAGAGACCCAGTACTTC
TRBD2,.,TRBJ2-1,TRBV5-1,CASRLAGTHNEQFF,TGCGCCAGCAGACTAGCGGGGACCCACAATGAGCAGTTCTTC
.,few,TRBJ1-2,TRBV5-1,CASSGPGAAGYTF,TGCGCCAGCAGCGGGCCAGGGGCGGCTGGCTACACCTTC
.,.,TRBJ2-5,TRBV20-1,CSASQWGQETQYF,TGCAGTGCTAGTCAGTGGGGCCAAGAGACCCAGTACTTC
.,.,TRBJ2-2,TRBV7-3,CASSLNFNTGELFF,TGTGCCAGCAGCTTAAATTTCAACACCGGGGAGCTGTTTTTT
.,.,TRBJ1-5,TRBV4-2,CASSQDLLVRDQPQHF,TGTGCCAGCAGCCAAGATCTCCTAGTGAGGGATCAGCCCCAGCATTTT
.,few,TRBJ2-3,TRBV7-9,CASSVRWDTQYF,TGTGCCAGCAGCGTGCGTTGGGATACGCAGTATTTT
TRBD1,.,TRBJ1-4,TRBV6-6,CASGRDRDEKLFF,TGTGCCAGCGGGAGGGACAGGGATGAAAAACTGTTTTTT
TRBD1,.,TRBJ2-5,TRBV20-1,CSAAPGTGQETQYF,TGCAGTGCTGCCCCAGGGACAGGACAAGAGACCCAGTACTTC
.,.,TRBJ2-7,TRBV15,CATAGTQSSYEQYF,TGTGCCACCGCGGGGACACAGAGCTCCTACGAGCAGTACTTC
TRBD2,few,TRBJ2-7,TRBV20-1,CSARDGGEIDEQYF,TGCAGTGCTAGAGATGGGGGGGAAATCGACGAGCAGTACTTC
.,.,TRBJ2-7,TRBV4-3,CASSQGPRGQYEQYF,TGCGCCAGCAGCCAAGGCCCAAGGGGCCAGTACGAGCAGTACTTC
TRBD1,.,TRBJ2-7,TRBV7-6,CASSSTTGYEQYF,TGTGCCAGCAGCTCTACGACAGGGTACGAGCAGTACTTC
.,.,TRBJ1-5,TRBV7-8,CASSLAQGFNQPQHF,TGTGCCAGCAGCTTAGCTCAGGGGTTCAATCAGCCCCAGCATTTT
.,.,TRBJ2-5,TRBV2,CASNGEGWQYF,TGTGCCAGCAATGGGGAAGGATGGCAGTACTTC